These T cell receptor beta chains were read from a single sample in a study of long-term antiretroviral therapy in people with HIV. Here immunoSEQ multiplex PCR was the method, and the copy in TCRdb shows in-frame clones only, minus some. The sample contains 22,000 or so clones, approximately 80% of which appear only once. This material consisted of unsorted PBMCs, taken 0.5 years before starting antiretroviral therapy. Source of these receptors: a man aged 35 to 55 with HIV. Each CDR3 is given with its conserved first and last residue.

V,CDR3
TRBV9,CASSVSQGRGGELFF
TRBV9,CASSDGQASGNTIYF
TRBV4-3,CASSQTSDRSNYGYTF
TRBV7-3,CASSSGGQETQYF
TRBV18,CASSPRGGETQYF
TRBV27,CASSQGAGNQPQHF
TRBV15,CATSRVLGDEGYTF
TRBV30,CAWSTGVRTEAFF
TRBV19,CASRGEKSNQPQHF
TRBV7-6,CASSLVMRGEKLFF
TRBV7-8,CASSLSPGHQETQYF
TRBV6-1,CASRGDWQLYEQYF
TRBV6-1,CASSEGDREPPREAFF